This T cell receptor (beta chain) was sequenced during a study of T cells in narcolepsy. For the study at large: Enrolled donors included narcolepsy type 1 or type 2 patients and healthy controls. General observations from the study: Some memory CD4+ repertoires had no autoreactive clone sequences. Same-patient CSF and blood CD4+ T cell clonotypes included HCRT-specific and TRIB2-specific autoreactive ones. Healthy controls reportedly lacked the autoreactive clonotypes serially found in patients' blood.

The germline gives CDR1 SGHVS, CDR2 FQNEAQ. Trimming took 5 bases from V and 4 from J; bases not matched to a gene: 14. This CDR3 is built from 17 residues. Turning to this clone: Antigen unknown.

Only in-frame clones appear in the TCRdb table, and some are missing; sequencing was by immunoSEQ multiplex PCR. This table holds roughly 18,000 clones, 65% to 90% found once. This TCR was sampled from a human donor in good health. The chain uses TRBV7-8 and TRBJ1-5; 7 bases align to TRBD1. Sequencing was performed on memory (CD45RA-) CD4+ T cells from blood. In nucleotides, the CDR3 is TGTGCCAGCAGCCTAACCACGGGACAGCAGAGAAATCAGCCCCAGCATTTT. Protein: CASSLTTGQQRNQPQHF. The variable domain in full, with the rest retrieved from reference TRBV7-8 and TRBJ1-5, is GAGVSQSPRYKVAKRGQDVALRCDPISGHVSLFWYQQALGQGPEFLTYFQNEAQLDKSGLPSDRFFAERPEGSVSTLKIQRTQQEDSAVYLCASSLTTGQQRNQPQHFGDGTRLSIL.